This TCR beta chain came from a study of a mutant IDH1 vaccine in newly diagnosed glioma. The wider study: The initiation of vaccination occurred 4-6 weeks after radiotherapy alone, or with temozolomide cycles.

Libraries were prepared by immunoSEQ multiplex PCR; TCRdb keeps only in-frame clonotypes and omits some of them. Altogether roughly 110,000 clones are present, around 90% being singletons, with the ten largest covering around 0.61%. This sample's time point: week 11, during vaccination. What each vaccine dose contained was 300 ug of mutant IDH1 20-mer peptide, accompanied by topical imiquimod. V was cut by 2 bases and J by 2 bases, with 9 bases left in between. Looked up from germline, CDR1 is KGHSY and CDR2 is FQNENV. The CDR3 spans 14 residues. Worth noting for this clone: The antigen is undetermined.

Sequences were derived from PBMCs, sampled from a glioma patient whose treatment included an IDH1 peptide vaccine. The TCR was taken from a woman aged 50 to 65 with glioma. J is TRBJ1-1 and V is TRBV16, with D unclear. The CDR3 here is CASSQPEPNTEAFF. The CDR3 DNA is TGTGCCAGCAGCCAACCAGAGCCCAACACTGAAGCTTTCTTT.